Only one count was recorded for the clone carrying this TCR beta chain. Its antigen is undetermined. The data were obtained in a study of blood T cells in healthy people across ages. Study-wide results and limits: Unsorted PBMCs ruled out conclusive naive versus antigen-experienced comparison. Diversity of TCR beta per million T cells declined in a roughly linear way with age. Estimates of total diversity, which came from one million sequenced T cells, were considered to be underestimates.

CDR1 is SNHLY and CDR2 is FYNNEI in the germline V gene. The CDR3 loop spans 14 amino acids. The V and J ends lost 2 bases and 5 bases respectively, with 12 bases between them. Together with a sample-barcoded 5' primer, a J-beta primer mix was included in a second PCR lasting about 6 to 11 cycles. The template-switch adaptor, which had 12 random nucleotides, put a tag on each cDNA molecule. From the 5' RACE reads, TCRdb called clonotypes with MiXCR, one entry per CDR3 protein. Altogether some 1.8 million distinct CDR3 sequences are present, about 39% being singletons, with the ten largest covering under 30%.

This clonotype was sampled from a human donor in good health. The J gene is TRBJ2-5, the V gene TRBV2; D call uncertain. The source material was blood. In DNA, the CDR3 is TGTGCCAGCAGTGAATTGAGGCTGGCGGAGACCCAGTACTTC. Residues: CASSELRLAETQYF.